This T cell receptor (beta chain) was recorded in a study of blood T cell repertoires in COVID-19. Trimming removed 4 bases at V and 1 base at J, with 17 bases between. CDR3 size: 16 residues. In germline, CDR1 is SGHNT, CDR2 YYREEE (reference sequence). Source study methods: How many nucleated cells were present was estimated from reference gene primer amplification. Measured with immunoSEQ multiplex PCR; TCRdb has only the in-frame clones, and not every one. V and J calls and clone size follow that table, whereas D and trimming were derived from the DNA. The sample carries 140,000 to 150,000 clones, about 90% recorded once.

The TCR originated in a woman aged 50 to 65 with acute or convalescent COVID-19. The sequencing input was peripheral blood. This sequence joins TRBV5-4 and TRBJ1-2; D perhaps matches TRBD1 (6 bases). The CDR3 here is CASSPWTVSLNYGYTF. DNA for the CDR3: TGTGCCAGCAGCCCCTGGACAGTCTCCCTTAACTATGGCTACACCTTC. Full variable domain (remainder filled in from reference TRBV5-4 and TRBJ1-2): ETGVTQSPTHLIKTRGQQVTLRCSSQSGHNTVSWYQQALGQGPQFIFQYYREEENGRGNFPPRFSGLQFPNYSSELNVNALELDDSALYLCASSPWTVSLNYGYTFGSGTRLTVV.